This T cell receptor beta chain was captured in a study of blood T cell repertoires in COVID-19. Generated by immunoSEQ multiplex PCR, the TCRdb table keeps only in-frame clones and is missing some. In the table there are about 200,000 clones, around 84% of which are singletons. V lost 4 bases and J 5 bases, leaving 14 bases between the germline ends. The germline gives CDR1 SNHLY, CDR2 FYNNEI. The CDR3 extends over 15 amino acids. The material sequenced was peripheral blood. V gene TRBV2 combines with J gene TRBJ2-2; maybe TRBD2 (5 bases). The clonotype was recovered from a man older than 75 with acute or convalescent COVID-19. Written as DNA, the CDR3 is TGTGCCAGCAGTGGGTCCAGGTTAGCGACCGGGGAGCTGTTTTTT. Its translation: CASSGSRLATGELFF.